This paragraph reports one T cell receptor beta chain. In the original workflow: Scientists estimated how many nucleated cells there were by amplifying reference gene primers. The method was immunoSEQ multiplex PCR; TCRdb's version includes in-frame clones alone and lacks a portion of them. The D gene and trimming were derived from the DNA, and the V and J assignments and clone size from that table. Among roughly 50,000 clones listed, less than 90% were seen once. CDR1 and CDR2 from the germline V gene are MNHEY and SVGAGI. The CDR3 covers 15 residues. J lost 4 bases, V lost 7 bases, and 8 bases had no gene match. This sample was included in a study of blood T cell repertoires in COVID-19. On the study more broadly: The United States, Italy and Spain provided the acute and convalescent COVID-19 samples. In each case, the material was cDNA or gDNA derived from T cells, B-cell-depleted T cells, or PBMCs.

What was sequenced was peripheral blood. The source of this sequence is a human donor in a cohort sampled during active COVID-19. The genes are TRBV6-5 and TRBJ2-3; TRBD2 agrees at 10 bases. CDR3 in DNA: TGTGCCAGCATAAGTAGCGGGAGGTCCGCAGATACGCAGTATTTT. Protein product: CASISSGRSADTQYF.